These 7 T cell receptor beta chains originate from one sample sequenced in a study of blood T cell repertoires in COVID-19. Profiled with immunoSEQ multiplex PCR; TCRdb holds only in-frame clones, not every one. The repertoire includes 60,000 to 80,000 clones, about 88% of them detected once, and 4.5% to 6% sits in the top ten. Sequenced material: peripheral blood. These TCRs come from a human donor in a cohort sampled during active COVID-19.

This clone came up once. The chain couples TRBV19 to TRBJ2-7; TRBD2 matches 10 bases. The V gene end was trimmed by 3 bases and the J gene end by 2 bases; junction bases not matched to a gene: 4. The CDR3 loop spans 15 amino acids. CDR1 is LNHDA and CDR2 is SQIVND in the germline V gene (reference sequence). The CDR3 DNA is TGTGCCAGTAGTATCGTAAGCGGGAGGGCCTACGAGCAGTACTTC. Translated: CASSIVSGRAYEQYF.

The rearrangement uses TRBV6-5 and TRBJ2-7, with a tentative D call TRBD1 (6 bases). CDR3 length: 13 residues. V gave up 5 bases and J gave up 5 bases, with 13 bases separating them. CDR1 and CDR2 (germline): MNHEY, SVGAGI. DNA for the CDR3: TGTGCCAGCAGTCCATTCAGGGGCCACGAGCAGTACTTC. Translating gives CASSPFRGHEQYF.

This chain links TRBV20-1 with TRBJ2-1; D may be TRBD1 (5 bases). Trimming removed 6 bases at V and 8 bases at J, with 11 bases between. The CDR3 contains 11 residues. Germline values: CDR1 DFQATT, CDR2 SNEGSKA (reference sequence). CDR3 in DNA: TGCAGTGCAAAAAGGGGTCATGAGCAGTTCTTC. This codes for CSAKRGHEQFF.

About this clone itself: The junction departs from germline at one end; a sequencing error may be responsible. The chain links TRBV7-2 to TRBJ2-2, with D perhaps matching TRBD1 (8 bases). CDR1 is SGHTA, CDR2 FQGNSA, per germline. CDR3 length equals 14 residues. The CDR3 loop reads CASSSPSGGGGLFF. As DNA, the CDR3 is TGTGCCAGCAGCTCACCCTCAGGGGGCGGGGGGCTGTTTTTT.

This sequence joins TRBV7-2 and TRBJ2-1, with D perhaps matching TRBD1 (6 bases). Germline V CDR1 and CDR2: SGHTA, FQGNSA. The ends were cut back, 2 bases at V and 3 bases at J, with 11 bases in the middle. This CDR3 has 15 residues. CDR3 residues: CASSLQGSVYNEQFF. CDR3 nucleotide sequence: TGTGCCAGCAGCTTACAGGGGTCCGTCTACAATGAGCAGTTCTTC.

The gene calls are TRBV5-1 and TRBJ2-3, with 13 bases lining up with TRBD2. With V trimmed by 3 bases and J by 7 bases, 5 bases remained unmatched. Germline CDR1 is SGHRS and CDR2 is YFSETQ. This CDR3 contains 15 residues. CDR3: CASSSTSGGPYTQYF. As DNA, the CDR3 is TGCGCCAGCAGCTCGACTAGCGGGGGGCCGTATACGCAGTATTTT.

The rearrangement uses TRBV2 and TRBJ1-1, with D perhaps TRBD1 (5 bases). This CDR3 has 13 residues. Germline CDR1 is SNHLY and CDR2 is FYNNEI. Trimming pared 6 bases from V and 2 bases from J, leaving 10 bases between. CDR3: CASRVGLNTEAFF. The DNA for the CDR3 is TGTGCCAGCAGGGTGGGACTTAACACTGAAGCTTTCTTT.